The 25 T cell receptor beta chains in this list originate from one sample, sequenced in a study of identical twins. Using its own MiXCR run on the 5' RACE reads, TCRdb lists one record per CDR3 protein. Altogether some 690,000 distinct CDR3 sequences are present, about 20% being singletons, with the ten largest covering over 4%. These data were also filed under a second study, of T cells expressing NK-cell markers.

The specimen was PBMCs. These receptors all stem from a woman between 18 and 29 years old in good health.

This sequence joins TRBV6-2 or TRBV6-3 and TRBJ2-5, with D perhaps matching TRBD1 or TRBD2 (5 bases each). The CDR3 contains 15 residues. Germline CDR1 is MNHEY and CDR2 is SVGEGT. The V end lost 1 base, the J end lost 5 bases, and 14 bases lay between the germline ends. In DNA, the CDR3 is TGTGCCAGCAGTTACTGGGGACGGCCGAAGGAGACCCAGTACTTC. This sequence encodes CASSYWGRPKETQYF.

V is TRBV7-9 and J is TRBJ1-2; TRBD1 aligns across 10 bases. The germline CDR1 and CDR2 sequences are SEHNR and FQNEAQ (reference sequence). Trimming took 5 bases from V and 5 from J; bases not matched to a gene: 5. This CDR3 is 14 amino acids long. As DNA, the CDR3 is TGTGCCAGCAGCCAGCCGGGACAGGGGTATGGCTACACCTTC. Its translation: CASSQPGQGYGYTF.

The V gene is TRBV5-1, the J gene TRBJ2-7; no reliable D call. Germline lookup yields CDR1 SGHRS and CDR2 YFSETQ. CDR3 length: 15 amino acids. V shed 2 bases and J shed 6 bases, with 18 bases lying between them. In DNA, the CDR3 is TGCGCCAGCAGCTTCAGTACCAGTAGTCAAGGCGAGCAGTACTTC. This encodes CASSFSTSSQGEQYF.

The genes are TRBV6-2 or TRBV6-3 and TRBJ2-7; no clear D gene. The length of the CDR3 is 11 residues. V gave up 5 bases and J gave up 11 bases, with 13 bases separating them. Germline V CDR1 and CDR2: MNHEY, SVGEGT. The DNA of the CDR3 is TGTGCCAGCAGTCCACGGTTAGAGAAGTACTTC. Its translation is CASSPRLEKYF.

The sample holds many counts of this clonotype. The V call is TRBV5-1, the J call TRBJ1-1; 7 bases are shared with TRBD1. Germline CDR1 SGHRS, CDR2 YFSETQ. After removal of 4 bases from V and 0 bases from J, the junction contained 6 bases not matched to a gene. The CDR3 totals 15 residues. CDR3 residues: CASSRGQLVNTEAFF. The CDR3, as DNA: TGCGCCAGCAGCCGGGGACAGCTCGTGAACACTGAAGCTTTCTTT.

The chain employs TRBV4-2 and TRBJ2-7; 8 nucleotides line up with TRBD2. CDR3 length: 17 amino acids. Germline V lookup: CDR1 LGHNA, CDR2 YNFKEQ. Losses at the gene ends were 0 bases for V and 2 bases for J; bases not matched to a gene: 9. In nucleotides, the CDR3 is TGTGCCAGCAGCCAAGAGGCCGCAGCGGGGGACCCCTACGAGCAGTACTTC. Its translation is CASSQEAAAGDPYEQYF.

The chain uses TRBV13 and TRBJ1-1; D might be TRBD1 (5 bases). V lost 4 bases and J 7 bases, leaving 16 bases between the germline ends. This CDR3 is 14 amino acids long. Germline CDR1 reads PRHDT; CDR2 reads FYEKMQ (reference sequence). The CDR3 region has the DNA TGTGCCAGCAGCTACGGGACGTATACGATTGAAGCTTTCTTT. This gives the protein CASSYGTYTIEAFF.

The chain has TRBV6-5 and TRBJ2-7; 11 bases align to TRBD2. V gave up 4 bases and J gave up 4 bases; unmatched junction bases: 12. Per the germline V gene, CDR1 is MNHEY and CDR2 is SVGAGI. This CDR3 region has 17 residues. The CDR3 is CASSSLAGGGKRYEQYF. CDR3 bases: TGTGCCAGCAGTTCCCTAGCGGGAGGCGGGAAAAGGTACGAGCAGTACTTC.

The chain carries TRBV29-1 and TRBJ2-1; D perhaps matches TRBD2 (6 bases). The germline V gene has CDR1 SQVTM and CDR2 ANQGSEA. Trimming stripped 5 bases from V and 6 bases from J, with 26 bases between. The CDR3 sequence is 17 residues long. For the CDR3, the DNA is TGCAGCGTTAGGGCCAACGCCCGGGGGATAGGTGGCAATGAGCAGTTCTTC. Amino acid sequence: CSVRANARGIGGNEQFF.

In this sample, this clonotype turned up a few times. The chain uses TRBV10-2 and TRBJ2-7; D remains ambiguous. CDR1 and CDR2 (germline): WSHSY, SAAADI. Trimming pared 3 bases from V and 2 bases from J, leaving 11 bases between. The CDR3 is 14 amino acids. The CDR3 sequence is CASSEWDLPYEQYF. The DNA of the CDR3 is TGCGCCAGCAGTGAATGGGATTTACCCTACGAGCAGTACTTC.

Worth noting for this clonotype: At one end the junction does not follow the germline gene, possibly because of a read error. The V gene is TRBV10-1, the J gene TRBJ2-3; no firm D call. Germline CDR1 WNHNN, CDR2 SYGVQD (reference sequence). The CDR3 is made up of 17 amino acids. CDR3 sequence reads: CASSEWSSSSSTDTQYF. The DNA of the CDR3 is TGTGCCAGCAGTGAGTGGTCTTCCAGCTCTAGCACAGATACGCAGTATTTT.

The genes are TRBV5-1 and TRBJ2-1; D may correspond to TRBD1 or TRBD2 (5 bases each). This CDR3 has 13 residues. Per the germline V gene, CDR1 is SGHRS and CDR2 is YFSETQ. V was shortened by 4 bases and J by 7 bases, with 12 bases between the two germline ends. The chain's CDR3 is CASSTRGANEQFF. In DNA, the CDR3 is TGCGCCAGCAGCACCCGAGGGGCTAATGAGCAGTTCTTC.

The chain combines TRBV20-1 with TRBJ1-2, with D tentatively TRBD1 (6 bases). Trimming pared 5 bases from V and 6 bases from J, leaving 13 bases between. CDR1 and CDR2 (germline): DFQATT, SNEGSKA (reference sequence). This CDR3 is 12 amino acids long. CDR3 in amino acids: CSALDRRDGYTF. CDR3 in DNA: TGCAGTGCTCTCGACAGGCGAGATGGCTACACCTTC.

The V and J genes are TRBV7-9 and TRBJ2-7; weak D call: TRBD2 (6 bases). Trimming removed 2 bases from V and 6 bases from J, with 14 bases in between. CDR1 SEHNR and CDR2 FQNEAQ come from the germline V gene (reference sequence). The CDR3 spans 14 residues. The CDR3, as DNA: TGTGCCAGCAGCTTATTCGGGAGTGTCGGCGAGCAGTACTTC. It codes for CASSLFGSVGEQYF. The entire variable domain, with the rest obtained from reference TRBV7-9 and TRBJ2-7, is as follows: DTGVSQNPRHKITKRGQNVTFRCDPISEHNRLYWYRQTLGQGPEFLTYFQNEAQLEKSRLLSDRFSAERPKGSFSTLEIQRTEQGDSAMYLCASSLFGSVGEQYFGPGTRLTVT.

The chain links TRBV7-2 to TRBJ2-1; 9 bases align to TRBD2. Trimming at V came to 5 bases and at J to 7 bases, leaving 9 bases not matched to a gene. This CDR3 spans 15 amino acids. From germline, CDR1 is SGHTA and CDR2 FQGNSA. CDR3 amino acids: CASSQRGASGNEQFF. The CDR3, as DNA: TGTGCCAGCAGCCAGCGGGGGGCGAGCGGAAATGAGCAGTTCTTC.

This clonotype came up a few times. DNA for the CDR3: TGTGCCAGCAGTTACCCGGGGGCAGGGAACCAGCCCCAGCATTTT. Its translation is CASSYPGAGNQPQHF. J is TRBJ1-5 and V is TRBV6-5; tentatively, D is TRBD1 (6 bases). Germline V CDR1 and CDR2: MNHEY, SVGAGI. This CDR3 has 15 amino acids. Deletions cut 2 bases from V and 7 bases from J, with 15 bases between.

This clonotype appeared many times. The chain carries TRBV25-1 and TRBJ2-5; D might be TRBD2 (5 bases). The CDR3 is 16 residues long. Between the trimmed V and J ends, which lost 4 bases and 3 bases, there was a span of 18 bases. The germline gives CDR1 MGHDK, CDR2 SYGVNS. As DNA, the CDR3 is TGTGCCAGCAGTGCACTTGCGAGACTATCCAAAGAGACCCAGTACTTC. Translation: CASSALARLSKETQYF.

This clonotype was seen many times. J is TRBJ1-1 and V is TRBV6-5; D perhaps matches TRBD1 (5 bases). Germline V CDR1 and CDR2: MNHEY, SVGAGI. The CDR3 is made up of 16 amino acids. Trimming took 0 bases from V and 3 from J, leaving 14 bases between them. CDR3 in amino acids: CASSYSTSGGHTEAFF. CDR3 nucleotide sequence: TGTGCCAGCAGTTACTCCACTTCGGGGGGACACACTGAAGCTTTCTTT.

This clonotype was observed a few times. The chain joins TRBV15 to TRBJ2-7; 7 bases are shared with TRBD1. V dropped 6 bases and J dropped 4; count of bases not matched to a gene: 6. The CDR3 covers 13 residues. In germline, CDR1 is LNHNV, CDR2 YYDKDF (reference sequence). The CDR3 sequence: CATSSGTDYEQYF. The CDR3 DNA is TGTGCCACCAGTTCCGGGACAGATTACGAGCAGTACTTC.

The chain combines TRBV15 with TRBJ1-1, with D maybe TRBD1 (5 bases). CDR3 length equals 14 residues. Germline V gene data show CDR1 as LNHNV and CDR2 as YYDKDF (reference sequence). Between the trimmed V and J ends, which lost 2 bases and 5 bases, there was a span of 12 bases. As DNA, the CDR3 is TGTGCCACCAGCAGACAGGGAGATGAAACTGAAGCTTTCTTT. It specifies CATSRQGDETEAFF.

There are a few counts of this clonotype. The rearrangement links TRBV20-1 to TRBJ2-3, with TRBD1 as a possible D gene (7 bases). The germline gives CDR1 DFQATT, CDR2 SNEGSKA (reference sequence). This CDR3 comprises 15 residues. Trimming left V 1 base short and J 6 bases short, with 17 bases between. CDR3 amino acids: CSARGARGRKDTQYF. CDR3 sequence (DNA): TGCAGTGCTAGAGGGGCCAGGGGGAGGAAGGATACGCAGTATTTT.

This clonotype appeared many times. V gene TRBV10-3 combines with J gene TRBJ2-7; 9 bases are a match to TRBD1. Germline loops: CDR1 ENHRY, CDR2 SYGVKD. The V segment lost 6 bases and the J segment 3 bases; nucleotides outside the gene matches: 6. The CDR3 extends over 14 amino acids. CDR3: CAIRDGQGSYEQYF. As DNA, the CDR3 is TGTGCCATCAGAGACGGACAGGGGAGCTACGAGCAGTACTTC.

This clonotype was observed many times. This chain connects TRBV10-3 to TRBJ2-2, with 9 bases matching TRBD2. This CDR3 region has 14 residues. J lost 7 bases, V lost 3 bases, and 3 bases had no gene match. CDR1 is ENHRY and CDR2 is SYGVKD in the germline V gene. The CDR3 bases are TGTGCCATCAGTGATGTTAGCGGGAGCGGGGAGCTGTTTTTT. Its protein product is CAISDVSGSGELFF.

V usage is TRBV12-3 or TRBV12-4 and J usage is TRBJ1-6; D gene uncertain. Trimming shortened V by 3 bases and J by 7 bases, and 10 bases separated the two germline ends. The CDR3 extends over 14 amino acids. The CDR3: CASSLGAGNSPLHF. For the CDR3, the DNA is TGTGCCAGCAGTTTGGGAGCCGGGAATTCACCCCTCCACTTT.

This clonotype appeared many times. The genes are TRBV12-3 or TRBV12-4 and TRBJ2-1; D call uncertain. The CDR3 has 13 amino acids. Trimming took 3 bases from V and 5 from J, leaving 8 bases between them. The CDR3 nucleotides read TGTGCCAGCAGTTTTTGGAGCAACAATGAGCAGTTCTTC. Protein product: CASSFWSNNEQFF.